The 18 T cell receptor beta chains in this list originate from one sample, sequenced in a study of beta chain features in type 1 diabetes. Study results and caveats: Shorter TCRB CDR3s, moderately but significantly so, were found in Type 1 diabetes patients in all four CD4+ subsets.

The antigens these receptors bind are not known. Sequencing targeted expressed TCRB transcripts, as all isolated RNA had been reverse transcribed. The protocol was immunoSEQ multiplex PCR, while the TCRdb copy is restricted to in-frame clones and leaves out a portion. The sample includes 250,000 to 300,000 clones, around 24% seen only once; the top ten take roughly 0.011%. Source material: naive CD4+ T cells from blood. Every receptor here comes from a woman aged 25 to 39 with type 1 diabetes.

There are a few counts of this clone. The rearrangement uses TRBV29-1 and TRBJ2-3; TRBD2 aligns across 11 bases. Germline CDR1 is SQVTM and CDR2 is ANQGSEA. With 5 bases clipped from V and 5 bases from J, the junction kept 6 bases outside the gene matches. This CDR3 spans 14 amino acids. CDR3 amino acids: CSVPLAGARDTQYF. DNA for the CDR3: TGCAGCGTTCCACTAGCGGGAGCGCGAGATACGCAGTATTTT.

This clone showed up just a few times. This chain uses TRBV25-1 with TRBJ1-4; 9 bases align to TRBD1. Germline-derived CDR1 and CDR2 are MGHDK and SYGVNS. This CDR3 comprises 16 residues. V lost 2 bases, J lost 0 bases, and 1 base stayed unmatched. The CDR3, as DNA: TGTGCCAGCAGTGAACGACAGGGGGCAACTAATGAAAAACTGTTTTTT. The encoded protein is CASSERQGATNEKLFF.

This chain links TRBV5-4 with TRBJ2-1; 14 positions match TRBD2. Germline V gene sequence: CDR1 SGHNT, CDR2 YYREEE (reference sequence). Trimming took 5 bases from V and 7 from J; bases not matched to a gene: 8. This CDR3 has 16 residues. The DNA for the CDR3 is TGTGCCAGCAGGGGGGGACTAGCGGGAGCTGGGAATGAGCAGTTCTTC. This encodes CASRGGLAGAGNEQFF.

V usage is TRBV6-6 and J usage is TRBJ1-5; the D gene is possibly TRBD1 (6 bases). The V end lost 6 bases, the J end lost 3 bases, and 9 bases lay between the germline ends. CDR1 and CDR2 (germline): MNHNY, SVGAGI (reference sequence). The CDR3 loop spans 13 amino acids. The CDR3 region is CASRPGHNQPQHF. CDR3 DNA: TGTGCCAGCAGGCCGGGACACAATCAGCCCCAGCATTTT.

The gene calls are TRBV19 and TRBJ2-4, with D perhaps matching TRBD1 (5 bases). Germline CDR1 reads LNHDA; CDR2 reads SQIVND (reference sequence). Trimming cost V 0 bases and J 7 bases, with 10 bases left between them. The CDR3 runs to 14 residues. CDR3 in DNA: TGTGCCAGTAGTATAGAATGGGGCCCCAACATTCAGTACTTC. It encodes CASSIEWGPNIQYF.

This clone showed up just a few times. The junction does not match germline at one end; this may be a read error. The genes are TRBV7-7 and TRBJ2-3; weak D call: TRBD2 (5 bases). Germline values: CDR1 SSHAT, CDR2 FNYEAQ (reference sequence). The CDR3 has 14 residues. The CDR3 DNA sequence: TGTGCTAGCAGCGTGTCGACTAACACAGATACGCAGTATTTT. Protein: CASSVSTNTDTQYF. Based on the CDR3 plus reference TRBV7-7 and TRBJ2-3, the full variable domain is GAGVSQSPRYKVTKRGQDVTLRCDPISSHATLYWYQQALGQGPEFLTYFNYEAQPDKSGLPSDRFSAERPEGSISTLTIQRTEQRDSAMYRCASSVSTNTDTQYFGPGTRLTVL.

V usage is TRBV2 and J usage is TRBJ2-7; TRBD2 aligns across 10 bases. Germline CDR1 and CDR2: SNHLY and FYNNEI. CDR3 length: 13 amino acids. V shed 6 bases and J 3 bases; nucleotides not matched to a gene: 2. CDR3 nucleotides: TGTGCCAGCAGACGGACTAGCGGCTACGAGCAGTACTTC. This codes for CASRRTSGYEQYF.

This clone was picked up a small number of times. The chain links TRBV25-1 to TRBJ1-1, with D possibly being TRBD1 (6 bases). The CDR3 spans 13 residues. V was cut by 5 bases and J by 0 bases, with 7 bases left in between. Germline V gene lookup returns CDR1 MGHDK and CDR2 SYGVNS. CDR3 nucleotides: TGTGCCAGCAGTAGACAGGTGAACACTGAAGCTTTCTTT. This gives the protein CASSRQVNTEAFF.

The chain employs TRBV15 and TRBJ1-1; D is unresolved. Germline CDR1 LNHNV, CDR2 YYDKDF (reference sequence). The CDR3 is made up of 15 amino acids. Trimming cost V 0 bases and J 6 bases, with 14 bases left between them. The CDR3 region has the DNA TGTGCCACCAGCAGAGATGAGGGCGTAAGCGCTGAAGCTTTCTTT. It is translated as CATSRDEGVSAEAFF.

This rearrangement joins TRBV6-1 to TRBJ2-7; TRBD1 might be the D (6 bases). Trimming removed 4 bases from V and 2 bases from J, with 12 bases in between. The CDR3 spans 14 residues. Germline CDR1 MNHNS, CDR2 SASEGT. The CDR3 loop is CASSGRDKAYEQYF. The CDR3 DNA sequence: TGTGCCAGCAGTGGTCGGGACAAGGCCTACGAGCAGTACTTC.

This clone was detected a few times. The gene calls are TRBV9 and TRBJ2-1; TRBD2 agrees at 10 bases. Germline V CDR1 and CDR2: SGDLS, YYNGEE. The CDR3 spans 12 residues. V lost 2 bases to trimming and J lost 15 bases; unmatched junction nucleotides: 5. The CDR3 loop reads CASSVDSGRPFF. In DNA form, the CDR3 reads TGTGCCAGCAGCGTCGATAGCGGGAGGCCGTTCTTC.

V and J are TRBV19 and TRBJ1-2; 8 bases are shared with TRBD1. CDR1 is LNHDA, CDR2 SQIVND, per germline (reference sequence). The CDR3 runs 14 residues. J gave up 7 bases and V 3 bases, and 7 bases lay outside the gene matches. The CDR3 coding sequence is TGTGCCAGTAGTATGGCTGGACAGGGCGGTGGCTACACCTTC. This gives the protein CASSMAGQGGGYTF.

The chain recombines TRBV13 with TRBJ2-5; 7 nucleotides line up with TRBD2. The germline CDR1 and CDR2 sequences are PRHDT and FYEKMQ (reference sequence). The CDR3 spans 15 residues. V gave up 4 bases and J gave up 2 bases; unmatched junction bases: 7. This CDR3 reads CASSSYRTSQETQYF. CDR3 coding DNA: TGTGCCAGCAGCTCATATCGGACTAGTCAAGAGACCCAGTACTTC.

As DNA, the CDR3 is TGTGCCACACAAGACAGGGGGCGCCTGGACGAGCAGTACTTC. Its translation is CATQDRGRLDEQYF. The rearrangement links TRBV19 to TRBJ2-7; 10 bases agree with TRBD1. Germline V CDR1 and CDR2: LNHDA, SQIVND (reference sequence). The J segment lost 5 bases and the V segment lost 10 bases, leaving 11 bases of the junction unmatched. The CDR3 is 14 amino acids.

This chain joins TRBV15 and TRBJ2-3; TRBD2 matches 9 bases. CDR3 length: 16 amino acids. V lost 0 bases to trimming and J lost 9 bases; unmatched junction nucleotides: 10. Germline V gives CDR1 LNHNV, CDR2 YYDKDF (reference sequence). The CDR3 nucleotides read TGTGCCACCAGCAGAGAGGCGGGAGGGCCTACAGGAACGCAGTATTTT. Translated: CATSREAGGPTGTQYF. The full variable domain, with the rest looked up from reference TRBV15 and TRBJ2-3, is DAMVIQNPRYQVTQFGKPVTLSCSQTLNHNVMYWYQQKSSQAPKLLFHYYDKDFNNEADTPDNFQSRRPNTSFCFLDIRSPGLGDTAMYLCATSREAGGPTGTQYFGPGTRLTVL.

The chain links TRBV5-6 to TRBJ2-3; TRBD2 aligns across 9 bases. CDR1 and CDR2 (germline): SGHDT, YYEEEE. This CDR3 is built from 16 residues. Trimming at V came to 6 bases and at J to 4 bases, leaving 12 bases not matched to a gene. CDR3 coding DNA: TGTGCCAGCACCCAAGTCGCGGGAGGGCTCCCAGATACGCAGTATTTT. Translating it yields CASTQVAGGLPDTQYF.

This sequence joins TRBV5-6 and TRBJ1-1, with a tentative D call TRBD1 (6 bases). Trimming removed 0 bases from V and 5 bases from J, with 11 bases in between. This CDR3 comprises 14 residues. The germline CDR1 and CDR2 sequences are SGHDT and YYEEEE. The DNA of the CDR3 is TGTGCCAGCAGCTTGGGGCAGGGGAGAACTGAAGCTTTCTTT. As protein: CASSLGQGRTEAFF.

V gene TRBV30 combines with J gene TRBJ2-6, with 7 bases lining up with TRBD1. V shed 2 bases, J shed 0 bases, and the junction held 10 bases outside the gene matches. CDR1 and CDR2 from the germline V gene are GTSNPN and SVGIG (reference sequence). This CDR3 comprises 18 residues. In nucleotides, the CDR3 is TGTGCCTGGAGTAGTAGGACAGGCCTCATCTCTGGGGCCAACGTCCTGACTTTC. It encodes CAWSSRTGLISGANVLTF.